These 6 T cell receptor beta chains were sequenced from one sample in a study of T-cell reconstitution after alpha-beta-depleted transplantation in children. Unique molecular identifiers were used to barcode this TCRbeta library. One entry per CDR3 protein, called by TCRdb with MiXCR from the PCR reads. The repertoire includes some 120,000 distinct CDR3 sequences, 8% to 10% of them detected once, and around 24% sits in the top ten. The sequenced sample was PBMCs, mostly from graft donor cells, obtained 180 days after TCRalphabeta/CD19-depleted stem cell transplant. The receptors were sampled from a girl in the first two years of life who had a stem cell transplant for combined immunodeficiency, so the T cells may come from the graft donor.

At least ten counts were recorded for this clonotype. The chain uses TRBV29-1 and TRBJ2-1, with a tentative D call TRBD1 (5 bases). This CDR3 is built from 14 residues. CDR1 and CDR2 from the germline V gene are SQVTM and ANQGSEA. V lost 0 bases, J lost 3 bases, and 9 bases lay in between. CDR3 loop: CSVEDQDNYNEQFF. In DNA form, the CDR3 reads TGCAGCGTTGAAGATCAGGACAACTACAATGAGCAGTTCTTC.

This clonotype came up a few times. This chain links TRBV7-2 with TRBJ2-1, with 7 bases matching TRBD2. Trimming at V came to 5 bases and at J to 1 base, leaving 5 bases not matched to a gene. This CDR3 has 15 residues. From germline, CDR1 is SGHTA and CDR2 FQGNSA. CDR3 region: CASSPSGGSYNEQFF. The CDR3 DNA sequence: TGTGCCAGCAGCCCCTCGGGGGGTTCCTACAATGAGCAGTTCTTC. Complete variable domain (other parts from reference TRBV7-2 and TRBJ2-1): GAGVSQSPSNKVTEKGKDVELRCDPISGHTALYWYRQSLGQGLEFLIYFQGNSAPDKSGLPSDRFSAERTGGSVSTLTIQRTQQEDSAVYLCASSPSGGSYNEQFFGPGTRLTVL.

This clonotype was seen many times. This rearrangement joins TRBV29-1 to TRBJ2-7, with D possibly matching TRBD1 (6 bases). V gave up 1 base and J gave up 5 bases, with 12 bases separating them. The CDR3 length is 13 residues. Germline V gives CDR1 SQVTM, CDR2 ANQGSEA. CDR3 residues: CSVEVTGSHEQYF. CDR3 nucleotides: TGCAGCGTTGAAGTCACAGGGAGCCACGAGCAGTACTTC.

This clonotype was recorded a few times. This chain links TRBV11-2 with TRBJ2-7, with TRBD1 matching over 8 bases. Germline CDR1 and CDR2: SGHAT and FQNNGV. This CDR3 has 17 amino acids. V trimming: 1 base; J trimming: 0 bases; junction bases outside the gene matches: 8. This CDR3 reads CASSLGVGTGFSYEQYF. The CDR3 DNA reads TGTGCCAGCAGCTTAGGGGTGGGGACAGGCTTCTCCTACGAGCAGTACTTC.

The rearrangement uses TRBV12-3 or TRBV12-4 and TRBJ2-3; 9 nucleotides line up with TRBD1. J was trimmed by 4 bases and V by 5 bases; bases with no gene match: 7. This CDR3 spans 15 amino acids. Here the CDR3 DNA reads TGTGCCAGCAGTCCCGGGACAGGGAAGTCAGATACGCAGTATTTT. Protein: CASSPGTGKSDTQYF.

The chain is built from TRBV6-1 and TRBJ2-7; 9 positions match TRBD1. Germline V gene data show CDR1 as MNHNS and CDR2 as SASEGT. Losses at the gene ends were 7 bases for V and 2 bases for J; bases not matched to a gene: 6. The CDR3 totals 14 residues. The CDR3 DNA is TGTGCCAGCAAATATGGACAGGGGACCTACGAGCAGTACTTC. Protein product: CASKYGQGTYEQYF.